Below are 20 T cell receptor beta chains sequenced from a single sample in a study of T cell responses to AZD1222 COVID-19 vaccine. Clones were read by immunoSEQ multiplex PCR, and TCRdb kept only the in-frame ones, dropping some. The sample has about 110,000 clones, approximately 89% seen once. This specimen consisted of peripheral blood, obtained 28 days after the second AZD1222 dose. These receptors were obtained from an adult who received the AZD1222 COVID-19 vaccine.

The CDR3 bases are TGTGCCAGCAGCCAAGATCTCCGGAGGGTAGGTGAGCAGTTCTTC. As protein: CASSQDLRRVGEQFF. V gene TRBV4-2 combines with J gene TRBJ2-1, with D perhaps TRBD2 (6 bases). The CDR3 covers 15 residues. Germline V gene data show CDR1 as LGHNA and CDR2 as YNFKEQ. Trimming pared 0 bases from V and 9 bases from J, leaving 15 bases between.

The CDR3 protein is CASSAPSGGASYNEQFF. The CDR3 DNA is TGTGCCAGCAGTGCCCCTAGCGGGGGGGCCTCCTACAATGAGCAGTTCTTC. The genes are TRBV2 and TRBJ2-1; 12 bases map to TRBD2. Germline V gives CDR1 SNHLY, CDR2 FYNNEI. The length of the CDR3 is 17 residues. The V gene end was trimmed by 4 bases and the J gene end by 0 bases; junction bases not matched to a gene: 4.

This chain uses TRBV5-1 with TRBJ1-3; D remains ambiguous. Germline V gene data show CDR1 as SGHRS and CDR2 as YFSETQ. V was pared by 0 bases and J by 8 bases, with 18 bases between. The CDR3 totals 16 residues. The CDR3 sequence is CASSLAPGSAGDTIYF. The CDR3 bases are TGCGCCAGCAGCTTGGCCCCCGGGTCCGCCGGGGACACCATATATTTT.

The J gene is TRBJ2-1, the V gene TRBV5-1, with D uncertain. The CDR3 length is 16 residues. Germline V gene sequence: CDR1 SGHRS, CDR2 YFSETQ. V was cut by 0 bases and J by 1 base, with 11 bases left in between. The CDR3, as DNA: TGCGCCAGCAGCTTGGGAGGTAGTGTGTCCTACAATGAGCAGTTCTTC. It codes for CASSLGGSVSYNEQFF.

The rearrangement links TRBV14 to TRBJ1-4, with no clear D. This CDR3 is 13 amino acids long. V lost 4 bases, J lost 8 bases, and 11 bases lay in between. CDR1 and CDR2 from the germline V gene are SGHDN and FVKESK. This CDR3 reads CASSRGIGEKLFF. The CDR3 DNA sequence: TGTGCCAGCAGCCGCGGCATAGGGGAAAAACTGTTTTTT.

The gene calls are TRBV7-3 and TRBJ2-1; 9 nucleotides line up with TRBD2. Germline CDR1 reads SGHTA; CDR2 reads FQGTGA. With V trimmed by 1 base and J by 7 bases, 8 bases remained unmatched. The CDR3 is 16 amino acids. The DNA of the CDR3 is TGTGCCAGCAGCTTAATGCTAGCGGGGCCGAAAAATGAGCAGTTCTTC. This translates into CASSLMLAGPKNEQFF. The full variable domain, with the rest looked up from reference TRBV7-3 and TRBJ2-1, is GAGVSQTPSNKVTEKGKYVELRCDPISGHTALYWYRQSLGQGPEFLIYFQGTGAADDSGLPNDRFFAVRPEGSVSTLKIQRTERGDSAVYLCASSLMLAGPKNEQFFGPGTRLTVL.

The rearrangement joins TRBV5-1 to TRBJ2-7; D perhaps matches TRBD1 (6 bases). V lost 4 bases and J 3 bases, leaving 20 bases between the germline ends. Germline V gene lookup returns CDR1 SGHRS and CDR2 YFSETQ. This CDR3 has 16 residues. The CDR3 DNA sequence: TGCGCCAGCAGCCGGTTGGGGCCGGGACAACTCTACGAGCAGTACTTC. This translates into CASSRLGPGQLYEQYF.

The chain has TRBV7-2 and TRBJ2-7, with D unresolved. V lost 1 base and J 0 bases, leaving 13 bases between the germline ends. The CDR3 sequence is 16 residues long. Germline assignment: CDR1 SGHTA and CDR2 FQGNSA. The CDR3, as DNA: TGTGCCAGCAGCTTAGGCTCTGGCGTCAACTCCTACGAGCAGTACTTC. Protein: CASSLGSGVNSYEQYF.

This sequence joins TRBV19 and TRBJ2-1; D call uncertain. This CDR3 is 13 amino acids long. V was shortened by 6 bases and J by 3 bases, with 9 bases between the two germline ends. Germline values: CDR1 LNHDA, CDR2 SQIVND (reference sequence). This CDR3 reads CASRAESYNEQFF. The CDR3 DNA sequence: TGTGCCAGTAGGGCGGAAAGCTACAATGAGCAGTTCTTC.

The chain uses TRBV15 and TRBJ1-6, with TRBD1 identical over 8 bases. The V gene's germline CDR1 is LNHNV and CDR2 YYDKDF (reference sequence). With V trimmed by 3 bases and J by 9 bases, 7 bases remained unmatched. The CDR3 loop spans 15 amino acids. The CDR3 sequence is CATSRGQGAISPLHF. The DNA for the CDR3 is TGTGCCACCAGCAGGGGTCAGGGGGCGATTTCACCCCTCCACTTT.

The chain joins TRBV12-3 or TRBV12-4 to TRBJ1-1, with TRBD1 matching over 7 bases. V dropped 5 bases and J dropped 0; count of bases not matched to a gene: 0. The CDR3 is 13 amino acids. This chain's CDR3 is CASSTGVNTEAFF. The CDR3 DNA reads as TGTGCCAGCAGTACAGGGGTGAACACTGAAGCTTTCTTT.

V and J are TRBV5-1 and TRBJ1-2; no reliable D call. The length of the CDR3 is 14 residues. The V gene's germline CDR1 is SGHRS and CDR2 YFSETQ. Trimming left V 2 bases short and J 1 base short, with 9 bases between. CDR3 in DNA: TGCGCCAGCAGCTTCTCGGGAGATAACTATGGCTACACCTTC. Translation gives CASSFSGDNYGYTF. Filled out from reference TRBV5-1 and TRBJ1-2, the complete variable domain reads KAGVTQTPRYLIKTRGQQVTLSCSPISGHRSVSWYQQTPGQGLQFLFEYFSETQRNKGNFPGRFSGRQFSNSRSEMNVSTLELGDSALYLCASSFSGDNYGYTFGSGTRLTVV.

The J gene is TRBJ2-1, the V gene TRBV27; TRBD2 aligns across 8 bases. The trim removed 7 bases at V and 6 bases at J, leaving 11 bases unmatched. CDR1 is MNHEY and CDR2 is SMNVEV in the germline V gene (reference sequence). The CDR3 is made up of 15 amino acids. The CDR3 bases are TGTGCCAGCACACGGGGGGGGACCATCGGCAATGAGCAGTTCTTC. Translated: CASTRGGTIGNEQFF.

This clone was detected a few times. The chain is built from TRBV19 and TRBJ2-7; D unclear. The germline V and J ends were trimmed by 5 bases and 1 base, with 12 bases remaining between them. In germline, CDR1 is LNHDA, CDR2 SQIVND (reference sequence). The CDR3 has 14 residues. CDR3 region: CASSLTLFSYEQYF. In nucleotides, the CDR3 is TGTGCCAGTAGTTTGACTCTTTTTTCCTACGAGCAGTACTTC.

The V call is TRBV28, the J call TRBJ1-2, with D hard to call. Germline CDR1 MDHEN, CDR2 SYDVKM. The CDR3 runs 13 residues. The V gene lost 5 bases and the J gene lost 4 bases, with 11 bases spanning the gap. This CDR3 is CASSQRAGYGYTF. In DNA, the CDR3 is TGTGCCAGCAGTCAGAGGGCAGGCTATGGCTACACCTTC.

The rearrangement uses TRBV9 and TRBJ2-5; D may correspond to TRBD1 or TRBD2 (5 bases each). In germline, CDR1 is SGDLS, CDR2 YYNGEE. The CDR3 consists of 15 residues. V was shortened by 4 bases and J by 5 bases, with 18 bases between the two germline ends. CDR3 residues: CASSSEFGAWETQYF. The CDR3 DNA sequence: TGTGCCAGCAGCTCCGAATTCGGGGCATGGGAGACCCAGTACTTC. Full variable domain (missing parts from reference TRBV9 and TRBJ2-5): DSGVTQTPKHLITATGQRVTLRCSPRSGDLSVYWYQQSLDQGLQFLIQYYNGEERAKGNILERFSAQQFPDLHSELNLSSLELGDSALYFCASSSEFGAWETQYFGPGTRLLVL.

The V gene is TRBV6-5, the J gene TRBJ2-7, with TRBD1 as a possible D gene (7 bases). Germline V gives CDR1 MNHEY, CDR2 SVGAGI. Trimming took off 3 bases at V and 5 bases at J, with 17 bases between the two ends. The CDR3 totals 15 residues. CDR3 sequence (DNA): TGTGCCAGCAGTTATAAGACAGGGAGGTTCCACGAGCAGTACTTC. Protein product: CASSYKTGRFHEQYF.

This clone came up once. The rearrangement joins TRBV11-2 to TRBJ1-1, with TRBD1 matching 7 bases. The V segment lost 1 base and the J segment 1 base; nucleotides outside the gene matches: 3. The CDR3 consists of 15 residues. CDR1 and CDR2 (germline): SGHAT, FQNNGV. The CDR3 loop is CASSLAGTANTEAFF. In DNA, the CDR3 is TGTGCCAGCAGCTTAGCAGGGACAGCGAACACTGAAGCTTTCTTT.

V gene TRBV12-3 or TRBV12-4 combines with J gene TRBJ2-7; no clear D gene. This CDR3 region has 13 residues. V was trimmed by 5 bases and J by 1 base, leaving 9 bases between them. The CDR3 loop reads CASSPRRSYEQYF. CDR3 nucleotide sequence: TGTGCCAGCAGTCCCCGCAGATCCTACGAGCAGTACTTC.

V gene TRBV5-1 combines with J gene TRBJ2-1, with D hard to call. Trimming stripped 3 bases from V and 4 bases from J, with 8 bases between. The CDR3 loop spans 13 amino acids. Germline lookup yields CDR1 SGHRS and CDR2 YFSETQ. In nucleotides, the CDR3 is TGCGCCAGCAGCTCTATTCCATACAATGAGCAGTTCTTC. The encoded protein is CASSSIPYNEQFF.